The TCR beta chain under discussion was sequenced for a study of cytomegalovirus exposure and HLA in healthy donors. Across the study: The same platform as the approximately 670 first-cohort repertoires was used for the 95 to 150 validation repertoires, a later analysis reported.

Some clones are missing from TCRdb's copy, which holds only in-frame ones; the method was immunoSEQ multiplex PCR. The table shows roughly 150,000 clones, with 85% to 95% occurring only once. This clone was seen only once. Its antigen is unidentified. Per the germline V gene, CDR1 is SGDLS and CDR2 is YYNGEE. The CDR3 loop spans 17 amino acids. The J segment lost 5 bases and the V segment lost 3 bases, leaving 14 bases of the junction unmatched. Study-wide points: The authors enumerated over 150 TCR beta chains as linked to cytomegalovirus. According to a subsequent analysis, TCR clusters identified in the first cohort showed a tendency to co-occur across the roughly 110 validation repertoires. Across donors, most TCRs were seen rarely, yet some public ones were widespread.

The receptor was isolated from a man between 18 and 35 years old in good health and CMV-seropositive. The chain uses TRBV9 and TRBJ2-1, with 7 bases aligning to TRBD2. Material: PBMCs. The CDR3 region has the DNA TGTGCCAGCAGCGCCACGGGGGGATCTGGTGGCAACAATGAGCAGTTCTTC. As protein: CASSATGGSGGNNEQFF.